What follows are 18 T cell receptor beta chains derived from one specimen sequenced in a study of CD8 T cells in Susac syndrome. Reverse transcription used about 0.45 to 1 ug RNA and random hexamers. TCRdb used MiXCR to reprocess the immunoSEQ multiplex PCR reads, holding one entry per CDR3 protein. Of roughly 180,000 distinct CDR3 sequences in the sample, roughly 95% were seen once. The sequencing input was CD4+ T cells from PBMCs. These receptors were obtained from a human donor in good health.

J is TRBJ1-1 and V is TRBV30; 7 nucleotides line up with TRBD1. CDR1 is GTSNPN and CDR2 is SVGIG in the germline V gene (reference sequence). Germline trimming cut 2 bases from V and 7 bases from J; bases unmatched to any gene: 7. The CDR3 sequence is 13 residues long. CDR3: CAWSRQTGYEAFF. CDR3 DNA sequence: TGTGCCTGGAGTCGACAGACAGGGTATGAAGCTTTCTTT. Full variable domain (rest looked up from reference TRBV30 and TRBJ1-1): SQTIHQWPATLVQPVGSPLSLECTVEGTSNPNLYWYRQAAGRGLQLLFYSVGIGQISSEVPQNLSASRPQDRQFILSSKKLLLSDSGFYLCAWSRQTGYEAFFGQGTRLTVV.

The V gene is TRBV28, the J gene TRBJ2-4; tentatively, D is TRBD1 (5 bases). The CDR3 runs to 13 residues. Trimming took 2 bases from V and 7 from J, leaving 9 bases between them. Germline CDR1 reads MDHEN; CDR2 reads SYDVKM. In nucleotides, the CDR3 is TGTGCCAGCAGTTTACCCCAGGGCAACATTCAGTACTTC. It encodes CASSLPQGNIQYF.

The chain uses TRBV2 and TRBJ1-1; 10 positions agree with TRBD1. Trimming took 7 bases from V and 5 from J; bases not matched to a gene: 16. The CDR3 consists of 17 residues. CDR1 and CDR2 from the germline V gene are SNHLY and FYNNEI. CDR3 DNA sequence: TGTGCCAGCATACCGGGGACAGGGGTCCCACCTGGGACTGAAGCTTTCTTT. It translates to CASIPGTGVPPGTEAFF.

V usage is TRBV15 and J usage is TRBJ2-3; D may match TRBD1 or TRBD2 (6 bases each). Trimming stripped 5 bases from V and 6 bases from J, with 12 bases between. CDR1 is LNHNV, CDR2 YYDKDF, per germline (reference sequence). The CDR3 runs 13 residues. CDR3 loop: CATSLGGLDTQYF. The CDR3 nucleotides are TGTGCCACCAGCCTGGGGGGCTTGGATACGCAGTATTTT.

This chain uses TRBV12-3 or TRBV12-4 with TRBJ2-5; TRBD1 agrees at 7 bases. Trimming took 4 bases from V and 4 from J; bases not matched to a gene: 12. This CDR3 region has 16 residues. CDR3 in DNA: TGTGCCAGCAGTTCCGCCTCAACAGGGGATTTAGAGACCCAGTACTTC. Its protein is CASSSASTGDLETQYF.

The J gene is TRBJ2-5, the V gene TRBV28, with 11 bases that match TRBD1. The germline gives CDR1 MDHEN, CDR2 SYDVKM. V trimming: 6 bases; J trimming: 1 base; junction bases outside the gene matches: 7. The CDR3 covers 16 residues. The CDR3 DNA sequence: TGTGCCAGCAGGGACAGGGGGCGCGGGACCCAAGAGACCCAGTACTTC. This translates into CASRDRGRGTQETQYF.

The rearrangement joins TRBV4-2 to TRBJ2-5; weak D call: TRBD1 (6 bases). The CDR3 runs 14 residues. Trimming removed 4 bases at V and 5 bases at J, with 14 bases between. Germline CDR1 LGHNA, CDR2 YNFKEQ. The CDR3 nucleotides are TGTGCCAGCAGCCGAGGAGAAAGGGGGGAGACCCAGTACTTC. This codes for CASSRGERGETQYF.

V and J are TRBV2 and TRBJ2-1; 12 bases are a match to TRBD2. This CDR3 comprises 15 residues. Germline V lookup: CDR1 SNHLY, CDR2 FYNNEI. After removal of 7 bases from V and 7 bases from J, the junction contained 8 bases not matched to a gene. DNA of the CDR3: TGTGCCAGCATGACGACTAGCGGGAGACCTAATGAGCAGTTCTTC. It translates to CASMTTSGRPNEQFF. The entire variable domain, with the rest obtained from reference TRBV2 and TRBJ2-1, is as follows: EPEVTQTPSHQVTQMGQEVILRCVPISNHLYFYWYRQILGQKVEFLVSFYNNEISEKSEIFDDQFSVERPDGSNFTLKIRSTKLEDSAMYFCASMTTSGRPNEQFFGPGTRLTVL.

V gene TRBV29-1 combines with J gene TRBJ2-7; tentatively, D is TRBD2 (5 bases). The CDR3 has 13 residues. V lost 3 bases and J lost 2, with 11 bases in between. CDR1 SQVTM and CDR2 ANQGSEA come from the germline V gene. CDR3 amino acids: CSVEKDSTYEQYF. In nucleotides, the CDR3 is TGCAGCGTTGAGAAGGACTCCACCTACGAGCAGTACTTC.

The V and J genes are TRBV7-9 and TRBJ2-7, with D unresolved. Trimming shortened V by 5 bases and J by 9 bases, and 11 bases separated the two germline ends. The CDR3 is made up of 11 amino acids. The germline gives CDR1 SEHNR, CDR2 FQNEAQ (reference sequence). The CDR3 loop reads CASSLQVRQYF. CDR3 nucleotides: TGTGCCAGCAGCCTCCAGGTGCGGCAGTACTTC. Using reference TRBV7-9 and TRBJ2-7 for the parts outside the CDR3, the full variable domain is DTGVSQNPRHKITKRGQNVTFRCDPISEHNRLYWYRQTLGQGPEFLTYFQNEAQLEKSRLLSDRFSAERPKGSFSTLEIQRTEQGDSAMYLCASSLQVRQYFGPGTRLTVT.

The CDR3 loop is CAWSLAGNTIYF. The DNA for the CDR3 is TGTGCCTGGAGTCTAGCTGGAAACACCATATATTTT. The chain joins TRBV30 to TRBJ1-3; D gene unclear. The CDR3 is made up of 12 amino acids. The germline V gene has CDR1 GTSNPN and CDR2 SVGIG (reference sequence). V was clipped by 2 bases and J by 2 bases, with 4 bases between them.

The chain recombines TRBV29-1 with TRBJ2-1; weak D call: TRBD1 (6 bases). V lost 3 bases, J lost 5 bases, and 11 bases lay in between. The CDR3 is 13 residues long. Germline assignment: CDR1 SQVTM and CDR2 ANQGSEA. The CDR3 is CSVDTGWDNEQFF. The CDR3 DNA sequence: TGCAGCGTTGACACAGGGTGGGACAATGAGCAGTTCTTC.

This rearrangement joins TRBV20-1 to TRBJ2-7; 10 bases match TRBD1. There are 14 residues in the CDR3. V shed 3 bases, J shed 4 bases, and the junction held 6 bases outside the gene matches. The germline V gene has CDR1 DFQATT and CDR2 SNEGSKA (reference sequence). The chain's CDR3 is CSARRDRGGYEQYF. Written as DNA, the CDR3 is TGCAGTGCTAGGAGGGACAGGGGTGGATACGAGCAGTACTTC.

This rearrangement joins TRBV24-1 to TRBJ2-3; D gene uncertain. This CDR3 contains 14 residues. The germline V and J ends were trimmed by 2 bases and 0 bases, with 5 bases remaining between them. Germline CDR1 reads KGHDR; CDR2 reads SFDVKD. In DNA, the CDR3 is TGTGCCACCAGTGATTCACGGAGCACAGATACGCAGTATTTT. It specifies CATSDSRSTDTQYF.

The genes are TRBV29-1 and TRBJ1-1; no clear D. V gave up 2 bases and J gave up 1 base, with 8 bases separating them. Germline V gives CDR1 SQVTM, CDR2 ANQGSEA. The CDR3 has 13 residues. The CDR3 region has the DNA TGCAGCGTTGAACGGCAGGCGAACACTGAAGCTTTCTTT. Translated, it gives CSVERQANTEAFF.

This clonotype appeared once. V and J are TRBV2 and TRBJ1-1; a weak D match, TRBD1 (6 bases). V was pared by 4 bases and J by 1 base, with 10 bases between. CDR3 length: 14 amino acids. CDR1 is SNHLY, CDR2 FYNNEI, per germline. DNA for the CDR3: TGTGCCAGCAGTGGGACAGCCAGGAACACTGAAGCTTTCTTT. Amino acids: CASSGTARNTEAFF.

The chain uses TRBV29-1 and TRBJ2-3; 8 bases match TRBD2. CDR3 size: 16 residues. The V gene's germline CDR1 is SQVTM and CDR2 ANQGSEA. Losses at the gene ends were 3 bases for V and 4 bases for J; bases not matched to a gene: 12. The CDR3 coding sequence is TGCAGCGTTGAGATTCGTGGCGGTAGCGGGGCAGATACGCAGTATTTT. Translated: CSVEIRGGSGADTQYF.

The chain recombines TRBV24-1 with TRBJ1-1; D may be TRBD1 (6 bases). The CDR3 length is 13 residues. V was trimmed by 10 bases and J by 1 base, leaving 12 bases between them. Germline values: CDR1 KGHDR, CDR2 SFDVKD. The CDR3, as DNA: TGTGCCACGACCTCCAGGGGGAACACTGAAGCTTTCTTT. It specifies CATTSRGNTEAFF.